The text below deals with one TCR beta chain. Its antigen is as yet unknown. Pooling was applied to second doses at about 4 or about 12 weeks. This sample is drawn from a study of T cell responses to AZD1222 COVID-19 vaccine. The data were produced by immunoSEQ multiplex PCR, yet TCRdb's version contains in-frame clones alone and is incomplete. The data show roughly 110,000 clones, with 90% to 95% seen just once and roughly 6.2% held by the top ten. CDR1 and CDR2 from the germline V gene are MNHEY and SVGEGT. The CDR3 consists of 15 residues. Between the trimmed V and J ends, which lost 6 bases and 0 bases, there was a span of 13 bases. General study results and limits: Clonal diversity was possibly underestimated; the donors were predominantly white British and more often female. Among AZD1222 vaccinees, only five or six were seropositive at baseline. Spike-specific TCR breadth and depth were elevated following two AZD1222 doses.

The sequences come from peripheral blood, collected 28 days after the second AZD1222 dose. The chain links TRBV6-2 or TRBV6-3 to TRBJ2-3, with D maybe TRBD1 (5 bases). This clonotype was obtained from an adult who received the AZD1222 COVID-19 vaccine. The CDR3 region is CASSPGQISTDTQYF. CDR3 sequence (DNA): TGTGCCAGCAGCCCCGGACAAATCAGCACAGATACGCAGTATTTT.